This note documents a single T cell receptor (beta chain) sequence. The antigen is undetermined. Germline CDR1 is LNHDA and CDR2 is SQIVND (reference sequence). The CDR3 contains 13 residues. The trim removed 6 bases at V and 6 bases at J, leaving 7 bases unmatched. This sample stems from a study of cytomegalovirus exposure and HLA in healthy donors. Broader study findings: Later analysis revealed greater clonal expansion in HLA-associated TCR beta chains than in equally common others. A later analysis linked more than 15,000 TCR beta sequences to HLA alleles at 0.05 false discovery rate.

The PCR employed 60 Vbeta primers together with 13 Jbeta primers. Sequenced by immunoSEQ multiplex PCR; TCRdb stores in-frame clones only, minus some. The repertoire holds approximately 120,000 clones, with around 82% as singletons. The chain joins TRBV19 to TRBJ1-2; TRBD1 matches at 7 bases. The source material was PBMCs. The TCR comes from a woman aged 40-49 years in good health and CMV-seropositive. CDR3 nucleotide sequence: TGTGCCAGTAGGAGCAAAACAGGGGATGGCTACACCTTC. It specifies CASRSKTGDGYTF.